This TCR beta chain was sequenced during a study of T cell responses to AZD1222 COVID-19 vaccine (dated by TCRdb to the early 2020s). Study-level background: Because spike-specific TCR depth and breadth did not differ between the two schedules, AZD1222 recipients who got a second dose at roughly 4 weeks were pooled with those who got a second dose at roughly 12 weeks. A total of approximately 240 trial participants underwent TCR sequencing, of whom 200 to 220 received two doses of AZD1222 and some 25 received two doses of the MenACWY control vaccine. Trial participants were enrolled by age into 18-55, 56-69 and 70-plus year subgroups, with around 150, 28 and 57 TCR-sequenced participants respectively.

Concerning this clone: Its cognate antigen has yet to be identified. No much larger clone exists at a distance of one base, and base qualities are not known.

What the study reported, not specific to this receptor: Conclusions about previously exposed vaccinees were limited because only six AZD1222 recipients were SARS-CoV-2 seropositive at baseline. The whole spike protein was spanned by vaccine-associated CD4 TCRs, and dominant responses were seen in regions 160-218 and 743-854. In the small 56-69-year group, the increase in depth fell short of significance, most likely because of low power. Participants were mostly white British and included more females than males, and it was suggested by the authors that clonal diversity may have been underestimated. Spike-specific TCR breadth and depth rose significantly after two AZD1222 doses compared with day 0 and with MenACWY recipients. Epitopes outside the regions mutated in the B.1.351 and B.1.1.7 variants were reportedly recognized by nearly half of the unique spike-specific TCRs. Because no samples from the day 14 peak response were available, repertoires could be characterized only after the peak T cell response.

The CDR3 spans 14 residues, from the cysteine through the phenylalanine. Only the CDR3 DNA stays, 42 bases, in frame from base 1. CDR1 and CDR2, per the germline V gene (reference sequence), are LNHDA and SQIVND. V gives up 5 bases and J gives up 3 bases, and the segment between their germline ends measures 11 bases. The CDR3 regions of human TCRbeta chains were analyzed by immunosequencing. On the authors' methods: TCRs in the repertoires were compared against a reference library of SARS-CoV-2-specific TCRs that had been generated with the MIRA antigen-specificity platform. Breadth was defined as the fraction of unique TCRs that were SARS-CoV-2-associated, and depth was defined as the fraction of total T cells that were SARS-CoV-2-associated. Each spike-specific TCR was assigned to its reactive spike region and to a CD4 or CD8 class using the MIRA data. Log10-transformed breadth and depth values were compared by one-way ANOVA with Sidak's multiple comparisons tests. TCRdb carries this immuneACCESS record with in-frame sequences only. Its versions omit some clonotypes, under half of them owing to an unresolved V gene in the studies checked, with the rest unexplained. V and J calls and clone size come straight from that table; D and trimming were deduced from the DNA. This sample lists 150,000 to 200,000 clones; about 92% were detected once. The top ten clones comprise 0.7% to 0.9% of the sample.

Sample time point, as interpreted from the label and publication: baseline before first vaccination. The vaccinee samples were drawn from two UK trials, COV001 and COV002, one of which was a single-blind randomized controlled phase 2/3 trial testing AZD1222 (ChAdOx1 nCoV-19) in healthy adults. For TCRbeta chain sequencing, PBMC samples from trial participants were taken at day 0 and at day 28 after the second dose. The sample was peripheral blood, taken on day 0 of AZD1222 vaccination. The receptor was isolated from an adult in good health. The V and J segments used are TRBV19 and TRBJ1-5; TRBD1 is a weak D gene call, 5 bases matching. For the CDR3, the sequence is CASSFRQNNQPQHF. The nucleotides are TGTGCCAGTAGTTTCCGACAGAACAATCAGCCCCAGCATTTT.